What follows describes a single T cell receptor beta chain. This entry belongs to a study of monozygotic twins with inflammatory bowel disease. With the 5' RACE reads reprocessed, TCRdb shows one record per CDR3 protein and no DNA. Its table lists 90,000 to 110,000 distinct CDR3 sequences. The CDR3 contains 13 residues. Germline V gene data show CDR1 as SGHRS and CDR2 as YFSETQ. Total RNA isolation used whole blood (no T cell sorting was performed). The clonotype comes from a human donor with ulcerative colitis or Crohn's disease, or a healthy co-twin of an affected twin (not recorded which). The chain recombines TRBV5-1 with TRBJ2-5. Sample: blood. CDR3 sequence: CASSLRPEETQYF.